These 24 T cell receptor beta chains originate from one sample sequenced in a study of CD8 T cells in ankylosing spondylitis (dated by TCRdb to about 2017). Beyond this particular receptor, the publication reports: A TCR beta motif made up of fewer than 10 highly homologous amino acid variants appeared to be characteristic of blood from ankylosing spondylitis patients.

Library preparation used 5' RACE. The instrument given in TCRdb is Illumina HiSeq 2500. TCRdb redid the processing of the public reads, applying fastp at Q25 and MiXCR, and retained in-frame beta chains. Rows matching on CDR3 protein sequence are summarized as one entry with the most common DNA and genes. The sample table records fewer than 550,000 distinct CDR3 sequences; roughly 5% of these occur just once. The ten largest account for under 4.5% of the sample. Antigen specificity for these receptors is unknown. The material sequenced was blood, either unsorted or a sorted T cell fraction (not recorded which). The source is a male donor with ankylosing spondylitis.

The chain has TRBV18 and TRBJ1-2; D gene uncertain. The germline gives CDR1 KGHSH, CDR2 LQKENI. V lost 3 bases and J 2 bases, leaving 7 bases between the germline ends. The CDR3 contains 13 residues. The DNA of the CDR3 is TGTGCCAGCTCACCGAACGGAAACTATGGCTACACCTTC. It codes for CASSPNGNYGYTF. Based on the CDR3 plus reference TRBV18 and TRBJ1-2, the full variable domain is NAGVMQNPRHLVRRRGQEARLRCSPMKGHSHVYWYRQLPEEGLKFMVYLQKENIIDESGMPKERFSAEFPKEGPSILRIQQVVRGDSAAYFCASSPNGNYGYTFGSGTRLTVV.

This clonotype was counted many times. The chain couples TRBV20-1 to TRBJ1-2, with TRBD1 matching 7 bases. The V gene end was trimmed by 0 bases and the J gene end by 3 bases; junction bases not matched to a gene: 7. Germline CDR1 DFQATT, CDR2 SNEGSKA (reference sequence). The CDR3 has 15 amino acids. In DNA, the CDR3 is TGCAGTGCTAGAGATCTCGGGACAGCGCACTATGGCTACACCTTC. It encodes CSARDLGTAHYGYTF.

In this sample, this clonotype turned up many times. This chain uses TRBV29-1 with TRBJ1-2; D is unresolved. CDR1 is SQVTM, CDR2 ANQGSEA, per germline. The CDR3 extends over 13 amino acids. The CDR3 sequence: CSALTETNYGYTF. As DNA, the CDR3 is TGCAGTGCATTAACGGAGACCAACTATGGCTACACCTTC.

This clonotype was seen only a few times. This chain links TRBV7-2 with TRBJ1-3, with a possible D match to TRBD1 (5 bases). Germline assignment: CDR1 SGHTA and CDR2 FQGNSA. V was shortened by 1 base and J by 0 bases, with 10 bases between the two germline ends. This CDR3 region has 16 residues. This chain's CDR3 is CASSLGPGNSGNTIYF. CDR3 bases: TGTGCCAGCAGCTTAGGGCCAGGGAACTCTGGAAACACCATATATTTT.

At least ten counts were recorded for this clonotype. V is TRBV5-1 and J is TRBJ2-7, with D possibly matching TRBD2 (6 bases). The CDR3 runs 16 residues. The germline V gene encodes CDR1 SGHRS and CDR2 YFSETQ. The germline V and J ends were trimmed by 3 bases and 4 bases, with 20 bases remaining between them. This CDR3 is CASSWGEVSAGYEQYF. The CDR3 DNA sequence: TGCGCCAGCAGCTGGGGGGAAGTCTCGGCTGGATACGAGCAGTACTTC.

This clonotype was recorded many times. This chain connects TRBV7-2 to TRBJ2-7, with D unclear. Germline CDR1 and CDR2: SGHTA and FQGNSA. The CDR3 loop spans 14 amino acids. V was cut by 7 bases and J by 2 bases, with 15 bases left in between. CDR3 sequence: CASTRKAETYEQYF. In DNA, the CDR3 is TGTGCCAGCACACGAAAGGCAGAAACCTACGAGCAGTACTTC.

This clonotype was seen many times. The chain recombines TRBV7-9 with TRBJ2-4, with a tentative D call TRBD1 (6 bases). The V and J ends lost 5 bases and 8 bases respectively, with 16 bases between them. The CDR3 has 14 residues. CDR1 is SEHNR, CDR2 FQNEAQ, per germline (reference sequence). CDR3 in amino acids: CASSPRQVRDIQYF. The CDR3 nucleotides are TGTGCCAGCAGCCCTCGACAGGTCAGGGACATTCAGTACTTC.

This CDR3 reads CASSTGIRETQYF. CDR3 coding DNA: TGTGCCAGCTCAACAGGGATTCGAGAGACCCAGTACTTC. This chain joins TRBV18 and TRBJ2-5; D is perhaps TRBD1 (6 bases). The CDR3 is 13 residues long. The germline gives CDR1 KGHSH, CDR2 LQKENI. V was clipped by 5 bases and J by 4 bases, with 11 bases between them.

At least ten counts were recorded for this clonotype. The chain combines TRBV20-1 with TRBJ2-5; D is undetermined. Per the germline V gene, CDR1 is DFQATT and CDR2 is SNEGSKA (reference sequence). The CDR3 loop spans 11 amino acids. Between the trimmed V and J ends, which lost 2 bases and 2 bases, there was a span of 3 bases. CDR3 sequence: CSARHQETQYF. For the CDR3, the DNA is TGCAGTGCTAGACATCAAGAGACCCAGTACTTC.

This clonotype was seen a few times. The V and J genes are TRBV5-1 and TRBJ2-1, with D uncertain. V was cut by 3 bases and J by 9 bases, with 16 bases left in between. The germline gives CDR1 SGHRS, CDR2 YFSETQ. CDR3 size: 14 residues. The CDR3 DNA follows: TGCGCCAGCAGCTCAAGGACCGCCAACACTGAGCAGTTCTTC. Translation: CASSSRTANTEQFF.

The chain links TRBV7-8 to TRBJ2-1; D not certain. The CDR3 consists of 14 residues. Trimming left V 5 bases short and J 0 bases short, with 8 bases between. Germline loops: CDR1 SGHVS, CDR2 FQNEAQ. CDR3 sequence reads: CASSTDSSYNEQFF. As DNA, the CDR3 is TGTGCCAGCAGCACGGATAGCTCCTACAATGAGCAGTTCTTC.

The table lists this clonotype with many counts. The chain combines TRBV15 with TRBJ1-5, with D possibly TRBD1 on 5 matching bases. The CDR3 has 15 amino acids. The V and J ends lost 4 bases and 7 bases respectively, with 17 bases between them. Germline CDR1 and CDR2: LNHNV and YYDKDF (reference sequence). CDR3 protein: CATSNRDPADQPQHF. Here the CDR3 DNA reads TGTGCCACCAGCAACCGGGACCCAGCGGACCAGCCCCAGCATTTT.

This clonotype has a count of ten or more. V gene TRBV27 combines with J gene TRBJ2-1; possibly TRBD2 for D (5 bases). Trimming left V 2 bases short and J 1 base short, with 12 bases between. The CDR3 runs 16 residues. The V gene's germline CDR1 is MNHEY and CDR2 SMNVEV (reference sequence). CDR3 amino acids: CASSLTFGVSYNEQFF. The CDR3 DNA is TGTGCCAGCAGTTTAACGTTCGGGGTATCCTACAATGAGCAGTTCTTC.

This clonotype came up many times. The rearrangement links TRBV5-1 to TRBJ2-3, with D uncertain. V lost 7 bases to trimming and J lost 6 bases, with 12 bases between them. Germline V gives CDR1 SGHRS, CDR2 YFSETQ. There are 12 residues in the CDR3. CDR3 sequence: CASDIPGDTQYF. As DNA, the CDR3 is TGCGCCAGCGACATCCCCGGGGATACGCAGTATTTT.

This clonotype appeared many times. This sequence joins TRBV7-9 and TRBJ2-1; TRBD1 is a possible D gene (6 bases). Germline loops: CDR1 SEHNR, CDR2 FQNEAQ (reference sequence). The CDR3 extends over 15 amino acids. V lost 5 bases to trimming and J lost 5 bases, with 16 bases between them. CDR3 loop: CASSPGQSNNNEQFF. In DNA, the CDR3 is TGTGCCAGCAGCCCGGGACAAAGTAATAACAATGAGCAGTTCTTC.

The V and J genes are TRBV18 and TRBJ1-1; no firm D call. This CDR3 comprises 13 residues. CDR1 and CDR2 (germline): KGHSH, LQKENI. V gave up 6 bases and J gave up 1 base, with 9 bases separating them. This CDR3 is CASSGEGNTEAFF. The CDR3 nucleotides read TGTGCCAGCTCTGGTGAAGGGAACACTGAAGCTTTCTTT.

This clonotype was seen at least ten times. The chain employs TRBV28 and TRBJ2-6; 7 bases align to TRBD2. The V segment lost 7 bases and the J segment 2 bases; nucleotides outside the gene matches: 2. The CDR3 is 14 residues long. Germline CDR1 is MDHEN and CDR2 is SYDVKM. Written as DNA, the CDR3 is TGTGCCAGCAACCGGGGGGCTGGGGCCAACGTCCTGACTTTC. Translating it yields CASNRGAGANVLTF. The variable domain in full, completed from reference TRBV28 and TRBJ2-6, reads DVKVTQSSRYLVKRTGEKVFLECVQDMDHENMFWYRQDPGLGLRLIYFSYDVKMKEKGDIPEGYSVSREKKERFSLILESASTNQTSMYLCASNRGAGANVLTFGAGSRLTVL.

This clonotype showed up many times. This chain uses TRBV27 with TRBJ2-7, with TRBD1 identical over 10 bases. V was clipped by 1 base and J by 5 bases; unmatched bases: 8. Germline-derived CDR1 and CDR2 are MNHEY and SMNVEV (reference sequence). The CDR3 is made up of 16 amino acids. CDR3 loop: CASSLLGTGETDEQYF. CDR3 coding DNA: TGTGCCAGCAGTTTATTGGGGACAGGGGAGACGGACGAGCAGTACTTC.

This clonotype was recorded many times. The chain joins TRBV6-2 or TRBV6-3 to TRBJ1-2, with D unclear. CDR3 length: 15 amino acids. The V end was cut by 0 bases, the J end by 3 bases, with 11 bases between. Per the germline V gene, CDR1 is MNHEY and CDR2 is SVGEGT. This chain's CDR3 is CASSYSRQADYGYTF. CDR3 coding DNA: TGTGCCAGCAGTTACTCACGGCAGGCCGACTATGGCTACACCTTC.

This clonotype showed up many times. This chain uses TRBV21-1 with TRBJ2-7; the tabulated D call, TRBD1, remains unverified against the DNA. TRBV21-1 is classified as a pseudogene. CDR3 length: 14 amino acids. CDR3 coding DNA: TGTGCCAGCAGCCCGGGACAGGGGGTCTACGAGCAGTACTTC. Amino acids: CASSPGQGVYEQYF.

The table lists this clonotype with many counts. CDR3 sequence reads: CSAYKQGLWNEQFF. The DNA of the CDR3 is TGCAGTGCTTATAAACAGGGTCTGTGGAATGAGCAGTTCTTC. The chain combines TRBV20-1 with TRBJ2-1, with D possibly being TRBD1 (6 bases). The CDR3 is 14 residues long. Trimming cost V 5 bases and J 7 bases, with 18 bases left between them. The germline gives CDR1 DFQATT, CDR2 SNEGSKA (reference sequence).

This clonotype was seen repeatedly, ten times or more. V and J are TRBV20-1 and TRBJ1-5; the D gene is possibly TRBD1 (6 bases). V gave up 5 bases and J gave up 7 bases, with 18 bases separating them. CDR3 length: 14 residues. Germline V gene data show CDR1 as DFQATT and CDR2 as SNEGSKA (reference sequence). This chain's CDR3 is CSARGGFLDQPQHF. The CDR3 DNA is TGCAGTGCTCGAGGGGGTTTTCTGGACCAGCCCCAGCATTTT.

The chain joins TRBV6-4 to TRBJ2-2, with no clear D. The ends were cut back, 8 bases at V and 0 bases at J, with 10 bases in the middle. CDR3 length: 14 amino acids. Germline values: CDR1 MRHNA, CDR2 SNTAGT. The CDR3 DNA follows: TGTGCCAGCCGGTCCAGGCCGAACACCGGGGAGCTGTTTTTT. This translates into CASRSRPNTGELFF.

The chain combines TRBV9 with TRBJ2-5, with D hard to call. The CDR3 is 14 amino acids. Germline V gene sequence: CDR1 SGDLS, CDR2 YYNGEE. The V and J ends lost 3 bases and 5 bases respectively, with 14 bases between them. The CDR3 region has the DNA TGTGCCAGCAGCGCGCCCTCGGCCGGGGAGACCCAGTACTTC. It encodes CASSAPSAGETQYF.